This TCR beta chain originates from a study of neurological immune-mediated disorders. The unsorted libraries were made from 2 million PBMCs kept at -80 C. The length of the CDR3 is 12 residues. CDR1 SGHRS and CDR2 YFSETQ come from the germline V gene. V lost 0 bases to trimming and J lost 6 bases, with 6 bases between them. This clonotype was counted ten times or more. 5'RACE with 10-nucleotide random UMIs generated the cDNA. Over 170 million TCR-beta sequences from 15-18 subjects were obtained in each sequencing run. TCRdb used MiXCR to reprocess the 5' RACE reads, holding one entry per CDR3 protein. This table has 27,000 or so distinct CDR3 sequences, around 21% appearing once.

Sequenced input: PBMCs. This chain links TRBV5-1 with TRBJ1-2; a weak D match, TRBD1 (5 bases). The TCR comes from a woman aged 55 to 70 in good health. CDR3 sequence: CASSLDRHGYTF. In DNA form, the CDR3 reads TGCGCCAGCAGCTTGGACAGGCATGGCTACACCTTC.